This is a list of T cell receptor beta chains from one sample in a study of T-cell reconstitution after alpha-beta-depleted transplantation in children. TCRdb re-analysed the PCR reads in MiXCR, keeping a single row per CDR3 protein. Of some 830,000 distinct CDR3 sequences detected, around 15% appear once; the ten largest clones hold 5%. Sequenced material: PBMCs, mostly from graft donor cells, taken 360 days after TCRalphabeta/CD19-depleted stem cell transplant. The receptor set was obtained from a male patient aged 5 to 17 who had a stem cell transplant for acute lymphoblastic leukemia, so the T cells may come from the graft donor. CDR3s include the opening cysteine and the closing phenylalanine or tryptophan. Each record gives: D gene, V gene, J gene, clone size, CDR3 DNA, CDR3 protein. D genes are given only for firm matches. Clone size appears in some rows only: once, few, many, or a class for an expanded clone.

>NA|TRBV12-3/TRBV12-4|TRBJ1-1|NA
TGTGCCAGCAGCCCCGGGGGCCCGAACACTGAAGCTTTCTTT
CASSPGGPNTEAFF
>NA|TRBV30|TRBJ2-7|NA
TGTGCCTGGAGTCAAGGCAGCGAGCAGTACTTC
CAWSQGSEQYF
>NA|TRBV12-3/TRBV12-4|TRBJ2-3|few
TGTGCCAGCAGTAACAGGGATACGCAGTATTTT
CASSNRDTQYF
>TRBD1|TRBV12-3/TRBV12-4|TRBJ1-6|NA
TGTGCCAGCAGAAGGACAGGGGATTCACCCCTCCACTTT
CASRRTGDSPLHF
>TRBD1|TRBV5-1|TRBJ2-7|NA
TGCGCCAGCAGCTTGAGGCTCGGGGGGACAGGGTCCCACGAGCAGTACTTC
CASSLRLGGTGSHEQYF
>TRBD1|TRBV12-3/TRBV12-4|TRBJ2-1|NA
TGTGCCAGCAGTGCCCGGACAGGGCCGGACAATGAGCAGTTCTTC
CASSARTGPDNEQFF
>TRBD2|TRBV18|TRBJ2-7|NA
TGTGCCAGCTCAAACGGACTAGGCTACGAGCAGTACTTC
CASSNGLGYEQYF
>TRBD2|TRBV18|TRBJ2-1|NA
TGTGCCAGCTCACCCTTAGCGGGAGCCGACAATGAGCAGTTCTTC
CASSPLAGADNEQFF
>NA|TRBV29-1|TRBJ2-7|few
TGCAGCGTTGCTGCCCGTAGACGGGACCGCCGGGAGCAGTACTTC
CSVAARRRDRREQYF
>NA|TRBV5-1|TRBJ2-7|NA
TGCGCCAGCAGCGCCGGGACTGACACGGACGAGCAGTACTTC
CASSAGTDTDEQYF
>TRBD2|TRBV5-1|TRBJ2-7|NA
TGCGCCAGCAGCTTGGTTCCAGCGGGAGGGGGATACGAGCAGTACTTC
CASSLVPAGGGYEQYF
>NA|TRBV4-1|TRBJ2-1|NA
TGCGCCAGCAGCCAAGATCAAAGCTGGGGGAGCTCCTACAATGAGCAGTTCTTC
CASSQDQSWGSSYNEQFF
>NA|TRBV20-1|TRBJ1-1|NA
TGCAGTGCTAGAGAGGCCCCCCTTCTAGACATATTCACTGAAGCTTTCTTT
CSAREAPLLDIFTEAFF
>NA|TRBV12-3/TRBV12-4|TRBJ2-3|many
TGTGCCAGCAGCCTAAAAAGACAGGGCACAGATACGCAGTATTTT
CASSLKRQGTDTQYF
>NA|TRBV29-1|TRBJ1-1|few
TGCAGCGCCCCAAGGGGCACTGAAGCTTTCTTT
CSAPRGTEAFF
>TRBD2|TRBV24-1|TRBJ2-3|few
TGTGCCACCAGTGACAGGACTAGCGGGCCCACAGATACGCAGTATTTT
CATSDRTSGPTDTQYF
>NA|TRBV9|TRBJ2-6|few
TGTGCCAGCAGCGTTGGGGTCGGGGCCAACGTCCTGACTTTC
CASSVGVGANVLTF
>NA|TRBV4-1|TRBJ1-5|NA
TGCGCCAGCAGCCGTGGTCCAGGGGATCGGCCCCAGCATTTT
CASSRGPGDRPQHF
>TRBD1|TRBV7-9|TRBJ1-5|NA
TGTGCCAGCAGCGACGATGCGACAGGGGGCTGGAATCAGCCCCAGCATTTT
CASSDDATGGWNQPQHF
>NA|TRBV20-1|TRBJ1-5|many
TGCAGTGCCCTTCGAGAGGGCCGTCAGCCCCAGCATTTT
CSALREGRQPQHF
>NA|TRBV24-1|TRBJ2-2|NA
TGTGCCACCAGGGCCCGCACCGGGGAGCTGTTTTTT
CATRARTGELFF
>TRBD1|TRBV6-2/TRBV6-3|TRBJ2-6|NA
TGTGCCAGCAGTCCCTCCTGGTTAGGCAGGGGGCTGAGACGCTCTGGGGCCAACGTCCTGACTTTC
CASSPSWLGRGLRRSGANVLTF
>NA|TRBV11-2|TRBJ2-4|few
TGTGCCAGCAGCCCCCTCGGGGGCCGGGTTAACATTCAGTACTTC
CASSPLGGRVNIQYF
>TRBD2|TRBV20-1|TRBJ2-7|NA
TGCAGTGCTAGATCAGTGGTAGCGGGAATCGAGCAGTACTTC
CSARSVVAGIEQYF
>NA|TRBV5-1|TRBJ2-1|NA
TGCGCCAGCAGCTTGGTAGCTAGAAGAGACTCCTACAATGAGCAGTTCTTC
CASSLVARRDSYNEQFF
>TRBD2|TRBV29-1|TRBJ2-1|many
TGCAGCGTTGAAGATCGCAGGGACAGACTAGCGGGAAGACATGAGCAGTTCTTC
CSVEDRRDRLAGRHEQFF
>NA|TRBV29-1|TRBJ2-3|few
TGCAGCGTTGCCAGGTTTCAATTCGCAGATACGCAGTATTTT
CSVARFQFADTQYF
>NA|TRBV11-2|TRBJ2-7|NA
TGTGCCAGCAGCCTCGCCCGGGACCCCTTCTACGAGCAGTACTTC
CASSLARDPFYEQYF
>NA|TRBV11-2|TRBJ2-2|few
TGTGCCAGCAGCTTTAACCTCATGAACACCGGGGAGCTGTTTTTT
CASSFNLMNTGELFF
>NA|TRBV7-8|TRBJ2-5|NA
TGTGCCAGCAGCAGAAGCGGGTCCCGGCAAGAGACCCAGTACTTC
CASSRSGSRQETQYF
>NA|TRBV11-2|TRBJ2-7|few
TGTGCCAGCAGCCCCCGGTCAGGTGCGAACCACGAGCAGTACTTC
CASSPRSGANHEQYF
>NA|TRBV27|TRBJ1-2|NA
TGTGCCAGCAGTCCCACTCAGGGATTCCTCTATGGCTACACCTTC
CASSPTQGFLYGYTF
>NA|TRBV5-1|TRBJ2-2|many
TGCGCCAGCAGCTTGGAGACAGTTACCGGGGAGCTGTTTTTT
CASSLETVTGELFF
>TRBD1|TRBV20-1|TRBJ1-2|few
TGCAGTGCTAGCAACTCAGACAGGGGGTATGGCTACACCTTC
CSASNSDRGYGYTF
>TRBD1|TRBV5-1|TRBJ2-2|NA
TGCGCCAGCAGCTTGGAAGGACAGGGGGCGCCAGGTGGCGGGGAGCTGTTTTTT
CASSLEGQGAPGGGELFF
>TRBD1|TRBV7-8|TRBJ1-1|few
TGTGCCAGCAGCTCCCGGACAGGGCGGTCAGCTTTCTTT
CASSSRTGRSAFF
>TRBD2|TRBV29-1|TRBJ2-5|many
TGCAGCGTTGAGTTGGGAGGCGGGAGGCCTGAGACCCAGTACTTC
CSVELGGGRPETQYF
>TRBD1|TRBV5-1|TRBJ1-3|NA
TGCGCCAGCAGTTTTTCCCCTGGGACAGACTCTGGAAACACCATATATTTT
CASSFSPGTDSGNTIYF
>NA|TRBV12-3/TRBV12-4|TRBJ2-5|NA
TGTGCCAGCAGTCTTAGACAGGAGAGGGACCAGTACTTC
CASSLRQERDQYF
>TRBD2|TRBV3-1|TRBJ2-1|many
TGTGCCAGCAGCCAAGCAGGACTAGCGGGAGGTTCCGGCAATGAGCAGTTCTTC
CASSQAGLAGGSGNEQFF